These 11 T cell receptor beta chains originate from one sample sequenced in a study of T cells in Graves' hyperthyroidism and ophthalmopathy. From RNA transcripts, TCR beta CDR3 regions were amplified. First-round RT-PCR with HTBI primers amplified the TCR CDR3 region. A single record per CDR3 protein comes from TCRdb applying MiXCR to the multiplex PCR reads. In the table there are roughly 30,000 distinct CDR3 sequences, 40% to 55% of which are singletons. What was sequenced was blood. These TCRs come from a young woman with Graves' hyperthyroidism.

J is TRBJ2-7 and V is TRBV20-1; a weak D match, TRBD2 (6 bases). Germline lookup yields CDR1 DFQATT and CDR2 SNEGSKA (reference sequence). V was trimmed by 6 bases and J by 2 bases, leaving 11 bases between them. The CDR3 spans 12 residues. This CDR3 is CSAAGRTYEQYF. The CDR3 nucleotides read TGCAGTGCGGCAGGGAGGACCTACGAGCAGTACTTC.

V and J are TRBV7-3 and TRBJ1-4, with a tentative D call TRBD1 (5 bases). Trimming left V 3 bases short and J 6 bases short, with 11 bases between. The CDR3 contains 14 residues. Germline-derived CDR1 and CDR2 are SGHTA and FQGTGA. The CDR3 DNA reads TGTGCCAGCAGCTTGGAGGGACGGGATGAAAAACTGTTTTTT. Protein product: CASSLEGRDEKLFF. Full variable domain (outside the CDR3, taken from reference TRBV7-3 and TRBJ1-4): GAGVSQTPSNKVTEKGKYVELRCDPISGHTALYWYRQSLGQGPEFLIYFQGTGAADDSGLPNDRFFAVRPEGSVSTLKIQRTERGDSAVYLCASSLEGRDEKLFFGSGTQLSVL.

This clonotype was observed a handful of times. In DNA form, the CDR3 reads TGTGCCAGCAGCTTGACCAGCCAAGAGACCCAGTACTTC. It is translated as CASSLTSQETQYF. V gene TRBV5-4 combines with J gene TRBJ2-5; no reliable D call. CDR3 length equals 13 residues. Per the germline V gene, CDR1 is SGHNT and CDR2 is YYREEE (reference sequence). Trimming left V 1 base short and J 1 base short, with 5 bases between.

The chain recombines TRBV15 with TRBJ2-7, with TRBD2 matching over 11 bases. Germline CDR1 is LNHNV and CDR2 is YYDKDF (reference sequence). This CDR3 comprises 15 residues. J lost 2 bases, V lost 0 bases, and 0 bases had no gene match. The CDR3 protein is CATSRETSGTYEQYF. CDR3 DNA sequence: TGTGCCACCAGCAGAGAGACTAGCGGGACCTACGAGCAGTACTTC.

This clonotype was seen a single time. This may be a read error, as it is one base from a much larger clone. The rearrangement uses TRBV3-1 and TRBJ2-3; D is ambiguous. CDR3 size: 13 residues. In germline, CDR1 is LGHDT, CDR2 YNNKEL (reference sequence). Trimming shortened V by 8 bases and J by 2 bases, and 11 bases separated the two germline ends. CDR3 residues: CASGRSDTDTQYF. CDR3 DNA sequence: TGTGCCAGCGGACGGAGTGACACAGATACGCAGTATTTT.

The chain has TRBV7-9 and TRBJ2-1; TRBD1 might be the D (5 bases). The CDR3 has 16 residues. CDR1 and CDR2 (germline): SEHNR, FQNEAQ (reference sequence). The CDR3 DNA follows: TGTACCGGCCTAGGGGCGGAAGGAGACTCCTACAATGAGCAGTTCTTC. This translates into CTGLGAEGDSYNEQFF.

Many counts were recorded for this clonotype. The chain has TRBV6-6 and TRBJ2-1; D gene unclear. Germline CDR1 reads MNHNY; CDR2 reads SVGAGI (reference sequence). V was pared by 1 base and J by 9 bases, with 7 bases between. The CDR3 is 12 residues long. CDR3 coding DNA: TGTGCCAGCAGTTACTACGGCCCTGAGCAGTTCTTC. Translated: CASSYYGPEQFF.

This clonotype was counted ten times or more. The CDR3 region has the DNA TGTGCCAGCAGTGAAGCCATCGCCTTCTCTGGAAACACCATATATTTT. It yields the protein CASSEAIAFSGNTIYF. This sequence joins TRBV2 and TRBJ1-3; D remains ambiguous. The germline gives CDR1 SNHLY, CDR2 FYNNEI. The ends were cut back, 0 bases at V and 0 bases at J, with 9 bases in the middle. This CDR3 has 16 amino acids.

This clonotype came up a few times. The J gene is TRBJ1-4, the V gene TRBV2, with D unresolved. Trimming removed 2 bases at V and 0 bases at J, with 7 bases between. Germline V gene lookup returns CDR1 SNHLY and CDR2 FYNNEI. The CDR3 totals 15 residues. The CDR3 bases are TGTGCCAGCAGTGAAAGCGGTGCAACTAATGAAAAACTGTTTTTT. Its protein product is CASSESGATNEKLFF.

V usage is TRBV5-8 and J usage is TRBJ2-1; D may be TRBD2 (6 bases). The CDR3 is made up of 15 amino acids. Germline CDR1 SGHTS, CDR2 YDEGEE. V lost 3 bases and J 3 bases, leaving 13 bases between the germline ends. CDR3 DNA sequence: TGTGCCAGCAGCTGGAGGACTAATAACTACAATGAGCAGTTCTTC. Protein product: CASSWRTNNYNEQFF.

This clonotype is medium-sized in the sample. The chain uses TRBV2 and TRBJ2-3, with 7 nucleotides matching TRBD1. This CDR3 is 15 amino acids long. V gave up 7 bases and J gave up 2 bases; unmatched junction bases: 9. The germline CDR1 and CDR2 sequences are SNHLY and FYNNEI. The CDR3 spells CASTPDRSHTDTQYF. DNA of the CDR3: TGTGCCAGCACTCCGGACAGGTCCCACACAGATACGCAGTATTTT.